This TCR beta chain was recovered during a study of T cell responses to AZD1222 COVID-19 vaccine. Study outcomes and limitations: Spike-specific TCR breadth and depth were elevated following two AZD1222 doses. Donors were mostly white British, more females; clonal diversity possibly underestimated.

TCRdb keeps only in-frame clones here, not all; method: immunoSEQ multiplex PCR. This table holds some 130,000 clones, 90% to 95% found once. In its sample, this clone was seen a few times. What it binds is not known. V lost 5 bases and J 2 bases, leaving 14 bases between the germline ends. CDR3 size: 15 residues. Germline V gene sequence: CDR1 MNHEY, CDR2 SMNVEV (reference sequence). This receptor was identified in an adult who received the AZD1222 COVID-19 vaccine. Source: peripheral blood, taken 28 days after the second AZD1222 dose. The chain has TRBV27 and TRBJ2-3, with D perhaps matching TRBD1 (5 bases). The CDR3 here is CASSLQVLSTDTQYF. CDR3 DNA: TGTGCCAGCAGTCTACAGGTGCTTTCCACAGATACGCAGTATTTT.